The sample holds a few counts of the clone carrying this T cell receptor (beta chain). This sample stems from a study of identical twins. TCRdb reprocessed the 5' RACE reads via MiXCR and lists one record per CDR3 protein. Among hundreds of thousands of distinct CDR3 sequences listed, 7.1% were seen once. These data also featured in a second study, about yellow fever vaccine responses in identical twins.

The source is a woman aged 18-29 years in good health. The sequenced material came from PBMCs.

CDR3 sequence: CASSEVAGVSYNEQFF. In DNA form, the CDR3 reads TGTGCCAGCAGTGAGGTGGCCGGGGTCTCCTACAATGAGCAGTTCTTC. The chain links TRBV2 to TRBJ2-1, with D possibly TRBD2 on 5 matching bases. CDR1 and CDR2 (germline): SNHLY, FYNNEI. The CDR3 extends over 16 amino acids. V lost 3 bases and J 0 bases, leaving 12 bases between the germline ends.